This T cell receptor (beta chain) is drawn from a study of cytomegalovirus exposure and HLA in healthy donors (dated by TCRdb to 2015 to 2018). The study in broad terms: An earlier analysis of about 530 of the donors reported about 300 Gb of sequence data and some 110 million unique TCR beta sequences obtained from about 200 million T cells. An early release that covered around 590 HLA-typed donors contained around 300 gigabases of sequencing data and about 84 million unique TCR sequences. Among the roughly 370 genotyped donors, approximately 77% belonged to the genetic ancestry cluster associated with self-reported Caucasian donors. The study aimed to test whether signatures of past pathogen exposure could be identified by cataloging public T cell receptors. The study profiled the T cell repertoires of about 640 subjects by immunosequencing and related them to cytomegalovirus serostatus. Along with the roughly 670-subject first cohort, a separate validation cohort of approximately 110 different subjects was used. High-throughput TCR immunosequencing, statistical association of individual TCRs with disease status, and machine learning were combined to predict cytomegalovirus infection status. In a later analysis, previously published TCR beta repertoires from about 640 donors were re-analyzed and high-resolution HLA genotyping was added so that TCR occurrence patterns could be studied. Rather than using new phenotypic data, the later analysis identified candidate immune exposures from TCR beta sequences and from how often those sequences occurred across donors. An earlier analysis of 500 to 650 of the donors applied high-throughput TCR beta sequencing to assess whether each TCR beta V gene segment acted as functional or pseudogenic. Donor age, sex, ethnicity and CMV serostatus were collected together with the repertoire data. A later genetic analysis took genome-wide SNP genotypes for 398 of the 666 donors and used that subset as a discovery cohort. All discovery cohort repertoires had been generated using a single sequencing platform. Both class I and class II loci were covered by HLA typing, at four-digit resolution. The number of typed donors differed by locus: roughly 620-630 for A, B, C, DRB1 and DQB1; 500 to 550 for DQA1; over 600 for DPA1; and 450 to 480 for DPB1. Roughly five DR-DQ haplotypes were handled as single units for association and clustering, since linkage in the cohort was strong. On average, roughly 240,000 unique TCR beta nucleotide sequences were sequenced per donor among about 400 genotyped donors of the cohort, with roughly 18% of those sequences being non-productive. General study outcomes and caveats: An earlier analysis of approximately 500 of the donors showed that most TCR beta V segments appeared in productive rearrangements either about 87% or about 30% of the time, which broadly matched IMGT annotations. In a later analysis, TCR association rates were found to vary across HLA loci, with the most associated TCRs seen for DRB1 alleles and the fewest for HLA-C alleles. Because counts were too low, about 15 rarely observed V segments, including chromosome 9 orphons, were left out of the earlier analysis of approximately 580 of the donors. Only TCR beta chains were sequenced in this cohort, and the absence of alpha or paired-chain data limited detectable features. Most TCR sequences were seen in very few donors, while some public TCRs were found in many individuals. The only immune exposure information available for the cohort was CMV serostatus. Linkage disequilibrium might explain the correlated functional status among segregating V segments, but an unknown experimental factor could not be excluded. Several of the top co-occurrence clusters appeared to be linked to parvovirus B19, influenza, CMV and Epstein-Barr virus, according to a later analysis. Some IMGT-functional V segments, including TRBV6-2 and TRBV6-3, could not be distinguished by the 87-base-pair reads and were therefore excluded. At a false discovery rate of 0.05, a later analysis linked 16,000 or so TCR beta sequences to specific HLA alleles. Most CMV-associated TCR beta chains appeared to be HLA-restricted in a later analysis, and the HLA associations seemed to be driven largely by CMV exposure. In a later genetic analysis, fewer N-insertions in productive TCRs were reported among donors in an Asian-associated ancestry cluster than the 666-donor mean. The classifier was reported to diagnose cytomegalovirus status with high specificity and sensitivity in both the original and validation cohorts. Three of the identified cytomegalovirus-associated TCR beta chains were confirmed in vitro to be specific for cytomegalovirus antigens. In a later analysis, HLA-associated TCR beta chains were found to be more clonally expanded and to have lower generation probabilities than equally common non-associated chains. A further reported finding was that TCR beta sequences accurately predicted the HLA-A and HLA-B alleles for most subjects in the first cohort. A cluster of highly shared sequence variants was judged likely to represent a technical artifact of the sequencing pipeline. When HLA alleles, especially DR and DQ, strongly co-occurred, attributing TCR associations to individual alleles was difficult. The authors suggested that the approach could potentially be generalized to other disease states and immunological phenotypes. Because HLA typing was missing for some donors at each locus, association tests included only the typed subset. A later genetic analysis associated a missense DCLRE1C variant with V-gene and J-gene trimming of TCR beta chains, and an independent cohort replicated the association. Presence/absence analyses assumed roughly uniform sequencing depth across donors, an assumption that may not hold. The study listed 150 to 200 TCR beta chains as associated with cytomegalovirus.

With respect to this clone: Its recognized antigen is unknown. Per-nucleotide qualities are absent, and no much larger clonotype sits a single base away.

The cohort was made up of 500 to 800 healthy bone marrow donors. At the time of sampling, every cohort member was nominally healthy, though immune exposures that went unrecorded were likely present. Of the approximately 670 cohort members, 289 had positive CMV serostatus and approximately 400 had negative CMV serostatus, and CMV serostatus was not recorded for the donor. Every donor gave a peripheral blood sample, and the peripheral blood mononuclear cells from that sample were used for TCR beta sequencing. The Qiagen DNeasy Blood Extraction Kit was used to extract genomic DNA from the blood cell samples. Libraries were made using the immunoSEQ multiplex PCR assay. A mixture of 60 forward primers for TCR Vbeta segments and 13 reverse primers for TCR Jbeta segments was used in the multiplex PCR. A multiplex PCR assay on genomic DNA amplified the CDR3 region of rearranged TCR beta genes. Amplified TCR beta libraries were sequenced as 87-base-pair reads on the Illumina HiSeq System. For the original study's pipeline: Across the 500 to 750 repertoires, a later analysis counted 60 million to 90 million unique TCR beta chains, around 11 million of which were shared by at least two donors. Raw reads were error-corrected and collapsed into unique sequences with a nearest-neighbor algorithm that merged closely related sequences to remove PCR and sequencing errors. CDR3 sequences were aligned to IMGT reference sequences to assign V, D and J gene segments. Each retained sequence needed at least a six-nucleotide match to both a V gene segment and a J gene segment. Rearrangements were called productive when the CDR3 lacked stop codons and stayed in frame with V and J; all others were non-productive. Following IMGT convention, CDR3 was defined as the stretch from the second conserved V-encoded cysteine to the conserved J-encoded phenylalanine. The earlier analysis of about 590 of the donors excluded sequences that lacked an unambiguous match to a single V gene segment. In an earlier analysis of approximately 500 of the donors, a V segment was called functional when productive rearrangements were above 56.7%, and segregating when the standard deviation between donors exceeded 5%. A statistical classification framework was developed to diagnose cytomegalovirus status using the catalog of TCR beta chain sequences. V and J gene assignment, in a later analysis, came from comparing TCR nucleotide sequences with IMGT/GENE-DB human TR gene sequences. The TCRdist pipeline was used in a later analysis to assign CDR3 sequences and most-parsimonious VDJ recombination scenarios. A later analysis defined each TCR beta chain by its CDR3 amino acid sequence plus V-gene family, and excluded reads lacking a unique V-gene family. A later analysis removed roughly 590 highly shared, low-generation-probability nucleotide sequences to deal with suspected cross-contamination and a sequencing artifact. In a later analysis, a clonal expansion index for each public chain was calculated from normalized within-repertoire ranks of inferred template counts. Generation probabilities in a later analysis came from a VDJ recombination model fitted to out-of-frame rearrangements, and those results were checked against IGoR. In a later analysis, TCR-TCR, TCR-HLA and TCR-CMV co-occurrence was scored with hypergeometric tests, and a repertoire-size bias correction was applied to TCR pairs. In a later analysis, false discovery rates were estimated by permuting HLA or CMV assignments 20 times. In a later analysis, co-occurring TCRs were grouped using DBSCAN, and TCRdist sequence similarity was added for clustering within HLA-allele-positive subsets. Co-occurrence clustering excluded repertoires with fewer than 30,000 or more than 120,000 public chains, plus five with anomalous nucleotide sharing. This immuneACCESS table, as held by TCRdb, lists in-frame sequences with V and J called but not all clones. Of the missing ones, under half trace to an unresolved V gene in checked studies; the others have no known cause. That table supplies the V and J calls and clone size; D and trimming were determined from the DNA. The sample yields 200,000 to 250,000 clones; about 83% were counted once. The leading ten clones occupy roughly 1.3% of the sample.

CDR1 and CDR2 are read off the germline V gene as MGHDK and SYGVNS. The CDR3 holds 16 amino acids from the cysteine to the phenylalanine. The entry retains the CDR3 DNA only, 48 bases that are in frame from base 1. V is clipped by 6 bases and J by 2 bases, and the sequence between their germline boundaries is 17 bases long. The clonotype originates from a human donor in good health. The sequencing sample was made of PBMCs. The rearrangement joined TRBV25-1 to TRBJ2-1; the D gene is possibly TRBD1, with 6 bases matching. The DNA sequence follows: TGTGCCAGCAGCCTTAGAACAGGGATGGCCTACAATGAGCAGTTCTTC. It translates as CASSLRTGMAYNEQFF.